Presented here are 8 T cell receptor beta chains from one specimen sequenced in a study of blood T cells in healthy people across ages. Using a J-beta primer mix together with a sample-barcoded 5' primer, a second PCR was run for roughly 6 to 11 cycles. TCRdb reprocessed the 5' RACE reads with MiXCR, giving one entry per CDR3 protein. The sample has approximately 670,000 distinct CDR3 sequences, 40% to 45% seen once; the top ten hold 25% to 35%. Sequenced material: blood. The receptors were gathered from a man older than 75 in good health.

This clonotype appeared a few times. The genes are TRBV7-9 and TRBJ2-3; a possible D gene is TRBD2 (5 bases). Trimming removed 1 base at V and 4 bases at J, with 21 bases between. Germline V lookup: CDR1 SEHNR, CDR2 FQNEAQ (reference sequence). The CDR3 spans 18 residues. CDR3 loop: CASSLVGIGGLYPDTQYF. Here the CDR3 DNA reads TGTGCCAGCAGCTTAGTGGGTATTGGCGGACTCTACCCAGATACGCAGTATTTT.

The sample holds many counts of this clonotype. This sequence joins TRBV6-2 or TRBV6-3 and TRBJ2-7; no firm D call. CDR1 is MNHEY and CDR2 is SVGEGT in the germline V gene. The CDR3 contains 16 residues. V shed 2 bases and J shed 0 bases, with 14 bases lying between them. The CDR3 sequence is CASSYPASRSSYEQYF. In DNA, the CDR3 is TGTGCCAGCAGTTACCCTGCTTCGAGGAGCTCCTACGAGCAGTACTTC.

The genes are TRBV14 and TRBJ2-5; D not certain. Trimming stripped 4 bases from V and 2 bases from J, with 11 bases between. CDR3 length equals 14 residues. Germline loops: CDR1 SGHDN, CDR2 FVKESK. The chain's CDR3 is CASSPFRSQETQYF. The CDR3 DNA follows: TGTGCCAGCAGCCCCTTTCGGAGTCAAGAGACCCAGTACTTC.

The count of this clonotype is one. This chain links TRBV4-2 with TRBJ2-4; D gene unclear. Germline-derived CDR1 and CDR2 are LGHNA and YNFKEQ. CDR3 length equals 16 residues. V lost 1 base to trimming and J lost 0 bases, with 10 bases between them. The CDR3 sequence: CASSQVNSLAKNIQYF. CDR3 nucleotide sequence: TGTGCCAGCAGCCAAGTAAACAGTTTAGCCAAAAACATTCAGTACTTC.

This clonotype was counted only a few times. The J gene is TRBJ2-7, the V gene TRBV6-5; the D gene is possibly TRBD2 (6 bases). V was clipped by 4 bases and J by 3 bases, with 16 bases between them. The germline V gene has CDR1 MNHEY and CDR2 SVGAGI. The CDR3 is 15 amino acids. The CDR3 nucleotides read TGTGCCAGCAGTTCCCCGGGGGAACTATTCTACGAGCAGTACTTC. This codes for CASSSPGELFYEQYF.

This clonotype was observed many times. This chain uses TRBV29-1 with TRBJ2-5, with TRBD1 matching over 9 bases. Germline loops: CDR1 SQVTM, CDR2 ANQGSEA. The CDR3 length is 14 residues. The V gene end was trimmed by 6 bases and the J gene end by 9 bases; junction bases not matched to a gene: 14. The CDR3 DNA is TGCAGCGTGGATTTGGCGGGACAGGGTTCGGCCCAGTACTTC. Its protein is CSVDLAGQGSAQYF.

The chain joins TRBV11-1 to TRBJ2-7, with D tentatively TRBD2 (6 bases). Trimming cost V 5 bases and J 5 bases, with 16 bases left between them. Germline-derived CDR1 and CDR2 are SGHAT and FQDESV (reference sequence). This CDR3 region has 14 residues. This CDR3 is CASSASRGGNEQYF. The DNA for the CDR3 is TGTGCCAGCAGCGCTTCGAGAGGAGGGAACGAGCAGTACTTC.

This clonotype was observed a handful of times. This chain links TRBV7-6 with TRBJ2-7; 9 bases match TRBD2. Germline CDR1 and CDR2: SGHVS and FNYEAQ. V was pared by 5 bases and J by 5 bases, with 1 base of the junction left unmatched. The CDR3 is made up of 12 amino acids. CDR3 residues: CASSPSGNEQYF. CDR3 coding DNA: TGTGCCAGCAGCCCTAGCGGGAACGAGCAGTACTTC.